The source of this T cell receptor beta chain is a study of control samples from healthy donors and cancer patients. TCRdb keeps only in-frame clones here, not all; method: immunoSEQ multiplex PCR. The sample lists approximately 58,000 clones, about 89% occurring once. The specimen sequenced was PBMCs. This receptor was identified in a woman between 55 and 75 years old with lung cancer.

The CDR3 loop reads CASSEGHPGQGNSPLHF. CDR3 DNA sequence: TGCGCCAGCAGCGAAGGGCATCCGGGACAGGGGAATTCACCCCTCCACTTT. J is TRBJ1-6 and V is TRBV5-1; TRBD1 agrees at 10 bases. Germline assignment: CDR1 SGHRS and CDR2 YFSETQ. The CDR3 contains 17 residues. J gave up 7 bases and V 4 bases, and 11 bases lay outside the gene matches. Full variable domain (remainder filled in from reference TRBV5-1 and TRBJ1-6): KAGVTQTPRYLIKTRGQQVTLSCSPISGHRSVSWYQQTPGQGLQFLFEYFSETQRNKGNFPGRFSGRQFSNSRSEMNVSTLELGDSALYLCASSEGHPGQGNSPLHFGNGTRLTVT.